Listed below are T cell receptor beta chains from one sample, sequenced in a study of T cell responses to AZD1222 COVID-19 vaccine. The assay was immunoSEQ multiplex PCR, and TCRdb's table has in-frame clones only and misses some. The sample holds about 110,000 clones, roughly 90% seen once. This specimen was peripheral blood, taken 28 days after the second AZD1222 dose. Receptors were obtained from an adult who received the AZD1222 COVID-19 vaccine. CDR3s leave out the opening cysteine and the closing phenylalanine or tryptophan.

TRBV18	TRBJ1-1	ASSPPSHPGEEAF
TRBV11-3	TRBJ2-2	ASSPTQGGTGELF
TRBV25-1	TRBJ2-5	ASSGRGKTQY
TRBV18	TRBJ2-7	ASSPRDGSSYEQY
TRBV5-8	TRBJ2-4	ASRGAEY
TRBV9	TRBJ2-5	ASSVAVGGPGETQY
TRBV11-2	TRBJ1-5	ASSLGGGGNQPQH
TRBV9	TRBJ1-5	ASSAGKNQPQH
TRBV2	TRBJ1-5	ASSPPNQPQH
TRBV7-8	TRBJ2-5	ASSLVLQETQY
TRBV7-9	TRBJ1-4	ASSTRAGGYRKLF
TRBV9	TRBJ1-4	ASSVGGEGTEKLF
TRBV5-1	TRBJ1-5	ASSLVPLQPQH
TRBV3-1/TRBV3-2	TRBJ2-3	ASSQDIQRGRSTDTQY
TRBV7-9	TRBJ2-5	ASSIRGPETQY
TRBV7-9	TRBJ2-7	ASMLYRVGNYEQY
TRBV28	TRBJ2-7	ASSLGYEQY
TRBV2	TRBJ1-2	ASSDGNYGYT
TRBV20-1	TRBJ1-2	SARDAST
TRBV5-1	TRBJ2-2	ASAGTGETNTGELF
TRBV12-3/TRBV12-4	TRBJ1-2	ASSLGPRGYT
TRBV6-4	TRBJ1-1	ASSSGQGGTEAF
TRBV5-1	TRBJ1-1	ASSTDPQNTEAF
TRBV2	TRBJ1-2	ASSNRGSNYGYT
TRBV10-3	TRBJ1-6	AISMSLGGYSPLH
TRBV5-4	TRBJ1-1	ASSLAIGSNTEAF
TRBV2	TRBJ2-5	ASKGGVGLETQY
TRBV10-3	TRBJ2-1	AISEPTSGGHYNEQF
TRBV24-1	TRBJ2-3	ATSGTSGVNTDTQY
TRBV5-1	TRBJ2-7	ASSSADRGKTYEQY
TRBV5-6	TRBJ2-2	ASSAGSGTGELF
TRBV30	TRBJ2-5	AWSGAETQY
TRBV11-3	TRBJ1-1	ASSLSISTEAF
TRBV19	TRBJ1-2	ASSVGQTNYGYT
TRBV6-2/TRBV6-3	TRBJ1-2	ASSPGTGGAADGYT
TRBV2	TRBJ2-5	ASNGGGGETQY
TRBV4-1	TRBJ1-2	ASSQPDLLLRYGYT
TRBV11-1	TRBJ2-5	ASSAGEEETQY
TRBV28	TRBJ1-4	ASSLRPNEKLF
TRBV4-1	TRBJ2-5	ASSQGLAETQETQY
TRBV5-4	TRBJ2-5	ASSLTSGAQETQY
TRBV2	TRBJ1-2	ASSEGYGYT
TRBV4-1	TRBJ1-2	ASSQGGAEYGYT
TRBV28	TRBJ2-7	ASSFPSGREGEEQY
TRBV5-6	TRBJ2-2	ASSPVGSTGELF
TRBV3-1/TRBV3-2	TRBJ1-1	ASSQSRGLMNTEAF
TRBV7-9	TRBJ2-5	ASSLAGGGTQY
TRBV29-1	TRBJ1-2	SVVKGVNYGYT
TRBV5-4	TRBJ2-1	ASSLGSVGNEQF
TRBV10-3	TRBJ2-3	AISDRGRTDTQY